A selection of T cell receptor beta chains follows, all from one sample in a study of cytomegalovirus exposure and HLA in healthy donors. This table comes from immunoSEQ multiplex PCR, and its TCRdb copy is limited to in-frame clones, with some not included. The sample holds 70,000 to 80,000 clones, 82% seen once. The sample taken for sequencing was PBMCs. These receptors were taken from a man between 18 and 29 years old in good health and CMV-seronegative. The CDR3 runs from the conserved cysteine through the conserved F or W. The size of a clone is reported for some rows only, either as once, few or many, or as a class for expanded clones.

>TRBV28|TRBJ2-2|.
CASSFIQGGNTGELFF
>TRBV7-9|TRBJ2-5|.
CASAGLAGSETQYF
>TRBV29-1|TRBJ1-1|few
CSVQSLAATEAFF
>TRBV27|TRBJ2-7|.
CASSLVSAYEQYF
>TRBV7-2|TRBJ2-3|.
CASSSFVDTQYF
>TRBV7-3|TRBJ2-3|.
CASSLGQGANTDTQYF
>TRBV9|TRBJ2-3|.
CASSVGRGGSAPGDTQYF
>TRBV19|TRBJ2-1|.
CATNPGQGYNEQFF
>TRBV4-1|TRBJ2-1|.
CASSLQGSNNEQFF
>TRBV7-2|TRBJ1-2|.
CASSLDPGIAYGYTF
>TRBV28|TRBJ1-5|.
CASILRTGGSNQPQHF
>TRBV6-5|TRBJ2-7|.
CASSYLPTGVGEQYF
>TRBV4-3|TRBJ2-2|.
CASSQGLIAGSGELFF
>TRBV28|TRBJ2-6|.
CASRSTVPGANVLTF
>TRBV5-6|TRBJ2-3|.
CASSSLGQRQDPLGTQYF
>TRBV7-2|TRBJ1-5|.
CASSYRQGGGPQHF
>TRBV19|TRBJ1-2|.
CASSPAGTGGPYGYTF
>TRBV5-5|TRBJ1-2|.
CASRGAVGYTF
>TRBV19|TRBJ1-5|.
CASSIRTGIQPQHF
>TRBV6-1|TRBJ1-5|.
CASSEGAGGSVQPQHF
>TRBV6-1|TRBJ1-2|once
CASRPGNNYGYTF
>TRBV25-1|TRBJ2-5|.
CASSEPVQETQYF
>TRBV28|TRBJ1-1|once
CASTNGGQRLTEAFF